Shown below are 7 T cell receptor beta chains from a single sample sequenced in a study of cytotoxic CD8 clonotypes in ibrutinib-treated CLL. The protocol was immunoSEQ multiplex PCR, while the TCRdb copy is restricted to in-frame clones and leaves out a portion. The table has approximately 12,000 clones, around two thirds seen once. The starting material was PBMCs, obtained before ibrutinib treatment. The source of these receptors is a human donor with chronic lymphocytic leukemia.

In this sample, this clone is medium-sized. CDR3: CSVEGRGSNTGELFF. The DNA for the CDR3 is TGCAGCGTTGAAGGCAGGGGATCGAACACCGGGGAGCTGTTTTTT. The genes are TRBV29-1 and TRBJ2-2; D is possibly TRBD1 (6 bases). Trimming pared 1 base from V and 0 bases from J, leaving 9 bases between. The CDR3 covers 15 residues. Germline CDR1 reads SQVTM; CDR2 reads ANQGSEA.

The chain recombines TRBV5-1 with TRBJ2-7; D is unresolved. CDR1 and CDR2 (germline): SGHRS, YFSETQ. Trimming took off 4 bases at V and 2 bases at J, with 4 bases between the two ends. The CDR3 spans 11 residues. DNA for the CDR3: TGCGCCAGCAGCCGAGCCTACGAGCAGTACTTC. This gives the protein CASSRAYEQYF.

By sample fraction, this clone is large. This chain uses TRBV27 with TRBJ2-2; tentatively, D is TRBD2 (6 bases). In germline, CDR1 is MNHEY, CDR2 SMNVEV (reference sequence). The CDR3 runs 15 residues. The ends were cut back, 1 base at V and 4 bases at J, with 10 bases in the middle. CDR3 sequence: CASSLLWGVTGELFF. CDR3 DNA: TGTGCCAGCAGTTTATTATGGGGGGTCACCGGGGAGCTGTTTTTT.

This chain uses TRBV4-2 with TRBJ1-4; no definite D call. V was clipped by 0 bases and J by 4 bases, with 6 bases between them. This CDR3 comprises 14 residues. Germline loops: CDR1 LGHNA, CDR2 YNFKEQ. Here the CDR3 DNA reads TGTGCCAGCAGCCAAGAGGGATTTAATGAAAAACTGTTTTTT. Amino acids: CASSQEGFNEKLFF.

The V and J genes are TRBV6-4 and TRBJ1-2; D perhaps matches TRBD1 (5 bases). The CDR3 contains 19 residues. Between the trimmed V and J ends, which lost 5 bases and 4 bases, there was a span of 29 bases. Germline V gene data show CDR1 as MRHNA and CDR2 as SNTAGT. CDR3: CASSSFWSLFGAPSYGYTF. As DNA, the CDR3 is TGTGCCAGCAGTTCTTTTTGGTCCTTATTCGGGGCCCCGAGCTATGGCTACACCTTC.

This chain connects TRBV4-3 to TRBJ2-3; TRBD2 aligns across 9 bases. CDR1 is LGHNA, CDR2 YSLEER, per germline. With V trimmed by 0 bases and J by 1 base, 11 bases remained unmatched. There are 19 residues in the CDR3. The DNA for the CDR3 is TGCGCCAGCAGCCAAGAGGGGGTGGGTAGCGGGGGTGGCACAGATACGCAGTATTTT. This encodes CASSQEGVGSGGGTDTQYF.

The rearrangement uses TRBV21-1 and TRBJ2-5; the table's D call of TRBD2 was not tested on the DNA. TRBV21-1 constitutes a pseudogene. The CDR3 has 17 amino acids. CDR3 loop: CASSTDTPGRGGETQYF. For the CDR3, the DNA is TGTGCCAGCAGCACCGACACCCCAGGGAGGGGAGGTGAGACCCAGTACTTC.